These 25 T cell receptor beta chains share one sample of origin, sequenced in a study of blood T cell repertoires in COVID-19 (TCRdb year 2020). The library came from the immunoSEQ multiplex PCR assay. TCRdb retrieved this table from immuneACCESS and kept in-frame rearrangements only. Not all clones are present; in checked studies, unresolved V genes account for under half, and no reason is known for the remainder. Counted in this sample were some 350,000 clones; approximately 88% of them appeared once. Around 5% of the sample goes to the ten largest clones. What was sequenced was PBMCs or T cells enriched from blood (not recorded which). These receptors originate from a young man who had recovered from COVID-19.

The CDR3 sequence is CASSLESSGIGYEQYF. DNA for the CDR3: TGCGCCAGCAGCTTGGAATCCTCGGGTATAGGCTACGAGCAGTACTTC. The J gene is TRBJ2-7, the V gene TRBV5-1; D call uncertain. The CDR3 sequence is 16 residues long. Trimming left V 0 bases short and J 3 bases short, with 16 bases between. Germline CDR1 reads SGHRS; CDR2 reads YFSETQ.

CDR3 sequence: CASSLASFGKLFF. CDR3 DNA sequence: TGTGCCAGCAGCTTAGCTAGCTTTGGAAAACTGTTTTTT. The chain is built from TRBV7-9 and TRBJ1-4; D is uncertain. The CDR3 is 13 residues long. V gave up 0 bases and J gave up 10 bases, with 9 bases separating them. CDR1 and CDR2 from the germline V gene are SEHNR and FQNEAQ (reference sequence).

This clone was recorded a few times. Other nucleotide sequences from this sample produce the same CDR3. The chain uses TRBV5-1 and TRBJ1-1, with unresolved D. CDR3 length: 12 amino acids. V shed 3 bases and J shed 1 base, with 4 bases lying between them. CDR1 and CDR2 from the germline V gene are SGHRS and YFSETQ. The CDR3 DNA follows: TGCGCCAGCAGCTCGGGGAACACTGAAGCTTTCTTT. As protein: CASSSGNTEAFF. Together with reference TRBV5-1 and TRBJ1-1, the CDR3 gives the full variable domain: KAGVTQTPRYLIKTRGQQVTLSCSPISGHRSVSWYQQTPGQGLQFLFEYFSETQRNKGNFPGRFSGRQFSNSRSEMNVSTLELGDSALYLCASSSGNTEAFFGQGTRLTVV.

The chain is built from TRBV10-1 and TRBJ1-1; no reliable D call. This CDR3 is 13 amino acids long. Germline V gene lookup returns CDR1 WNHNN and CDR2 SYGVQD (reference sequence). V was shortened by 6 bases and J by 4 bases, with 12 bases between the two germline ends. CDR3 sequence reads: CASRRDRGTEAFF. CDR3 nucleotides: TGCGCCAGCAGAAGGGATCGGGGCACTGAAGCTTTCTTT.

V is TRBV5-8 and J is TRBJ1-5; D call uncertain. This CDR3 is 15 amino acids long. Germline-derived CDR1 and CDR2 are SGHTS and YDEGEE. With 3 bases removed from V and 2 bases from J, the gap between germline ends came to 12 bases. CDR3 loop: CASSSRVTGNQPQHF. The CDR3 DNA is TGTGCCAGCAGCTCGCGGGTGACGGGCAATCAGCCCCAGCATTTT. Together with reference TRBV5-8 and TRBJ1-5, the CDR3 gives the full variable domain: EAGVTQSPTHLIKTRGQQATLRCSPISGHTSVYWYQQALGLGLQFLLWYDEGEERNRGNFPPRFSGRQFPNYSSELNVNALELEDSALYLCASSSRVTGNQPQHFGDGTRLSIL.

The chain couples TRBV3-1 (or the pseudogene TRBV3-2) to TRBJ2-1; TRBD2 agrees at 9 bases. Germline V CDR1 and CDR2: LGHDT, YNNKEL (reference sequence). The CDR3 sequence is 15 residues long. The V segment lost 4 bases and the J segment 7 bases; nucleotides outside the gene matches: 8. DNA for the CDR3: TGTGCCAGCAGCCTCCCGCGGGGGGGGTTGAATGAGCAGTTCTTC. It yields the protein CASSLPRGGLNEQFF.

The V and J genes are TRBV5-1 and TRBJ2-1; 7 bases agree with TRBD2. Germline V gives CDR1 SGHRS, CDR2 YFSETQ. The CDR3 runs 16 residues. J was trimmed by 4 bases and V by 0 bases; bases with no gene match: 7. For the CDR3, the DNA is TGCGCCAGCAGCTTGGGGGAGGGCAACCTTTACAATGAGCAGTTCTTC. Its protein product is CASSLGEGNLYNEQFF. The variable domain in full, completed from reference TRBV5-1 and TRBJ2-1, reads KAGVTQTPRYLIKTRGQQVTLSCSPISGHRSVSWYQQTPGQGLQFLFEYFSETQRNKGNFPGRFSGRQFSNSRSEMNVSTLELGDSALYLCASSLGEGNLYNEQFFGPGTRLTVL.

The chain joins TRBV7-8 to TRBJ1-6, with D uncertain. The CDR3 sequence is 16 residues long. Trimming left V 5 bases short and J 6 bases short, with 17 bases between. Per the germline V gene, CDR1 is SGHVS and CDR2 is FQNEAQ. CDR3: CASSQSLAGTNSPLHF. In DNA form, the CDR3 reads TGTGCCAGCAGCCAATCCTTGGCAGGCACTAATTCACCCCTCCACTTT.

The chain combines TRBV5-1 with TRBJ2-7, with TRBD2 matching 12 bases. The CDR3 runs to 14 residues. V lost 5 bases, J lost 4 bases, and 4 bases stayed unmatched. The germline CDR1 and CDR2 sequences are SGHRS and YFSETQ. The CDR3 sequence is CASSPGTSGYEQYF. In nucleotides, the CDR3 is TGCGCCAGCAGTCCTGGGACTAGCGGGTACGAGCAGTACTTC.

This clone was picked up one time. The V call is TRBV5-4, the J call TRBJ2-3; TRBD2 aligns across 8 bases. The CDR3 totals 17 residues. Germline lookup yields CDR1 SGHNT and CDR2 YYREEE (reference sequence). V dropped 2 bases and J dropped 8; count of bases not matched to a gene: 16. CDR3 in DNA: TGTGCCAGCAGCTTCGGAGCGGGGGACCTCCGGGGGAGTACGCAGTATTTT. This codes for CASSFGAGDLRGSTQYF.

V usage is TRBV11-2 and J usage is TRBJ2-7; D might be TRBD2 (6 bases). The V end was cut by 2 bases, the J end by 2 bases, with 13 bases between. The CDR3 contains 15 residues. Germline CDR1 SGHAT, CDR2 FQNNGV. CDR3 residues: CASSLRLGTPYEQYF. Written as DNA, the CDR3 is TGTGCCAGCAGCTTAAGACTAGGGACCCCCTACGAGCAGTACTTC.

The J gene is TRBJ1-2, the V gene TRBV6-5; perhaps TRBD1 as D (6 bases). The CDR3 totals 12 residues. V was pared by 4 bases and J by 8 bases, with 11 bases between. Germline lookup yields CDR1 MNHEY and CDR2 SVGAGI. The CDR3 DNA follows: TGTGCCAGCAGTTTCACACAGGGCGGCTACACCTTC. This codes for CASSFTQGGYTF.

The genes are TRBV7-9 and TRBJ2-5; 8 bases are shared with TRBD1. Germline V lookup: CDR1 SEHNR, CDR2 FQNEAQ (reference sequence). V shed 5 bases and J 1 base; nucleotides not matched to a gene: 3. The CDR3 sequence is 14 residues long. The CDR3 sequence: CASSQDRAQETQYF. The CDR3 DNA reads TGTGCCAGCAGCCAGGACAGGGCCCAAGAGACCCAGTACTTC. The variable domain in full, completed from reference TRBV7-9 and TRBJ2-5, reads DTGVSQNPRHKITKRGQNVTFRCDPISEHNRLYWYRQTLGQGPEFLTYFQNEAQLEKSRLLSDRFSAERPKGSFSTLEIQRTEQGDSAMYLCASSQDRAQETQYFGPGTRLLVL.

CDR3 DNA: TGTGCCAGCACCTCTGCACGGGGGGGCGGGGAGACCCAGTACTTC. It is translated as CASTSARGGGETQYF. This chain uses TRBV27 with TRBJ2-5, with 8 bases lining up with TRBD2. V gave up 7 bases and J gave up 5 bases; unmatched junction bases: 12. Germline values: CDR1 MNHEY, CDR2 SMNVEV (reference sequence). The CDR3 length is 15 residues.

The V call is TRBV13, the J call TRBJ1-6, with a tentative D call TRBD1 (5 bases). Trimming left V 2 bases short and J 0 bases short, with 11 bases between. Germline assignment: CDR1 PRHDT and CDR2 FYEKMQ (reference sequence). The CDR3 runs to 17 residues. The chain's CDR3 is CASSLRRGGSYNSPLHF. The DNA of the CDR3 is TGTGCCAGCAGCTTAAGGAGGGGCGGCTCCTATAATTCACCCCTCCACTTT.

The chain couples TRBV18 to TRBJ1-3, with a tentative D call TRBD1 (5 bases). Trimming took 2 bases from V and 0 from J, leaving 11 bases between them. The CDR3 has 16 residues. The V gene's germline CDR1 is KGHSH and CDR2 LQKENI. The CDR3 loop is CASSPSGGSSGNTIYF. The CDR3 DNA sequence: TGTGCCAGCTCACCATCCGGGGGTAGCTCTGGAAACACCATATATTTT.

This chain links TRBV7-9 with TRBJ1-3; D remains ambiguous. V lost 2 bases and J 2 bases, leaving 10 bases between the germline ends. The CDR3 extends over 15 amino acids. Germline CDR1 SEHNR, CDR2 FQNEAQ (reference sequence). The CDR3 protein is CASSLLAGTGNTIYF. CDR3 bases: TGTGCCAGCAGCTTATTGGCAGGCACTGGAAACACCATATATTTT. Drawing the rest from reference TRBV7-9 and TRBJ1-3, the complete variable domain is DTGVSQNPRHKITKRGQNVTFRCDPISEHNRLYWYRQTLGQGPEFLTYFQNEAQLEKSRLLSDRFSAERPKGSFSTLEIQRTEQGDSAMYLCASSLLAGTGNTIYFGEGSWLTVV.

This clone has more than one count but fewer than ten. This chain uses TRBV10-3 with TRBJ1-1; 10 bases line up with TRBD1. The CDR3 is 15 residues long. Germline V CDR1 and CDR2: ENHRY, SYGVKD. The junction had 5 bases not matched to a gene; V was cut back by 5 bases and J by 2 bases. CDR3 coding DNA: TGTGCCATCAGTACCGGACAGGGGGTTAACACTGAAGCTTTCTTT. Its translation is CAISTGQGVNTEAFF.

The V gene is TRBV28, the J gene TRBJ1-5; D might be TRBD1 (5 bases). Trimming left V 8 bases short and J 1 base short, with 9 bases between. The CDR3 is 13 amino acids. Germline lookup yields CDR1 MDHEN and CDR2 SYDVKM. CDR3 DNA: TGTGCCAGCCATCCAGGGAGCAATCAGCCCCAGCATTTT. Its protein is CASHPGSNQPQHF.

The chain couples TRBV5-6 to TRBJ1-2, with 9 nucleotides matching TRBD1. The CDR3 has 13 amino acids. V shed 4 bases and J 8 bases; nucleotides not matched to a gene: 6. Per the germline V gene, CDR1 is SGHDT and CDR2 is YYEEEE. The CDR3 DNA reads as TGTGCCAGCAGCCCACAGGGGGCGCAAGGCTACACCTTC. It specifies CASSPQGAQGYTF.

The chain uses TRBV3-1 (or the pseudogene TRBV3-2) and TRBJ1-1; D not certain. Germline lookup yields CDR1 LGHDT and CDR2 YNNKEL (reference sequence). The germline V and J ends were trimmed by 1 base and 4 bases, with 13 bases remaining between them. The CDR3 runs 15 residues. The CDR3 coding sequence is TGTGCCAGCAGCCAAGCGTCGCGGGGAGTCACTGAAGCTTTCTTT. Translation: CASSQASRGVTEAFF.

The chain combines TRBV11-2 with TRBJ2-7, with 8 bases that match TRBD1. The CDR3 has 17 amino acids. V shed 4 bases, J shed 4 bases, and the junction held 15 bases outside the gene matches. The germline gives CDR1 SGHAT, CDR2 FQNNGV. CDR3 DNA: TGTGCCAGCAGCTCAGCTCCGACCGGGACAGGTGGATACGAGCAGTACTTC. Translated: CASSSAPTGTGGYEQYF. The full variable domain, in which reference TRBV11-2 and TRBJ2-7 provide the parts outside the CDR3, is EAGVAQSPRYKIIEKRQSVAFWCNPISGHATLYWYQQILGQGPKLLIQFQNNGVVDDSQLPKDRFSAERLKGVDSTLKIQPAKLEDSAVYLCASSSAPTGTGGYEQYFGPGTRLTVT.

The chain couples TRBV5-6 to TRBJ1-5; no firm D call. CDR1 is SGHDT and CDR2 is YYEEEE in the germline V gene. V shed 2 bases and J shed 1 base, with 10 bases lying between them. CDR3 length: 15 amino acids. CDR3 sequence: CASSLIGGSNQPQHF. For the CDR3, the DNA is TGTGCCAGCAGCTTAATAGGCGGAAGCAATCAGCCCCAGCATTTT.

The chain is built from TRBV19 and TRBJ2-1, with TRBD1 identical over 10 bases. V lost 0 bases and J lost 8; bases outside the gene matches: 13. The CDR3 is 18 amino acids. Germline CDR1 LNHDA, CDR2 SQIVND (reference sequence). The CDR3 loop is CASSIDLVGTGDNDEQFF. CDR3 nucleotide sequence: TGTGCCAGTAGTATAGATTTAGTCGGGACAGGGGACAATGATGAGCAGTTCTTC.

This chain joins TRBV4-1 and TRBJ2-1, with unresolved D. This CDR3 contains 15 residues. V lost 1 base, J lost 0 bases, and 7 bases lay in between. The germline V gene has CDR1 MGHRA and CDR2 YSYEKL. The CDR3 nucleotides are TGCGCCAGCAGCCAAGCTTCGAGCTCCTACAATGAGCAGTTCTTC. It is translated as CASSQASSSYNEQFF.